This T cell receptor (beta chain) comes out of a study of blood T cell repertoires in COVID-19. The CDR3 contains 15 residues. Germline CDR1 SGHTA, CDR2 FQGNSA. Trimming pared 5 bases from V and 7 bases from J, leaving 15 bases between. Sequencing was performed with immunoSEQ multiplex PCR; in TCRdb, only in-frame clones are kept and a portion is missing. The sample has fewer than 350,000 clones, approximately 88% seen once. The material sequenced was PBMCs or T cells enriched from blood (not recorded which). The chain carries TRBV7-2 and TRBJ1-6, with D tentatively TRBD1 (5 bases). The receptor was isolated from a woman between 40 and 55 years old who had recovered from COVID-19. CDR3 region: CASSITGGKNSPLHF. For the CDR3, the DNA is TGTGCCAGCAGCATCACCGGGGGGAAGAATTCACCCCTCCACTTT.